The 24 T cell receptor beta chains below all came from one sample that was sequenced in a study of blood T cells in healthy people across ages. Through a sample-barcoded 5' primer and a J-beta primer mix, a second PCR was run for about 6 to 11 cycles. TCRdb passed the 5' RACE reads through MiXCR, listing each CDR3 protein once. This sample has 700,000 to 850,000 distinct CDR3 sequences, with about 53% found just once. The specimen sequenced was blood. The receptors originated from an older man in good health.

The chain links TRBV27 to TRBJ2-7; D possibly corresponds to TRBD2 (7 bases). The DNA end is a closer match to TRBJ2-5, so the J assignment may be wrong. The CDR3 totals 15 residues. In germline, CDR1 is MNHEY, CDR2 SMNVEV (reference sequence). CDR3 residues: CASSLRSGGLRTQYF. CDR3 nucleotides: TGTGCCAGCAGTTTACGCTCCGGGGGGCTGAGGACCCAGTACTTC.

This clonotype was detected ten times or more. The chain links TRBV3-1 to TRBJ1-2; D gene unclear. Germline V gene data show CDR1 as LGHDT and CDR2 as YNNKEL (reference sequence). V was clipped by 0 bases and J by 5 bases, with 4 bases between them. This CDR3 has 12 residues. The CDR3 loop reads CASSQDRYGYTF. The CDR3 DNA sequence: TGTGCCAGCAGCCAAGATCGTTATGGCTACACCTTC.

This chain links TRBV28 with TRBJ1-2; TRBD1 matches at 9 bases. V lost 5 bases and J lost 4; bases outside the gene matches: 11. The CDR3 is 16 amino acids. Germline V CDR1 and CDR2: MDHEN, SYDVKM. The DNA of the CDR3 is TGTGCCAGCAGTCCGGCAAACAGGGGGCGCGGCTATGGCTACACCTTC. Translation: CASSPANRGRGYGYTF.

This chain uses TRBV5-6 with TRBJ2-1; 11 bases are a match to TRBD2. Germline CDR1 is SGHDT and CDR2 is YYEEEE. There are 15 residues in the CDR3. The V segment lost 4 bases and the J segment 5 bases; nucleotides outside the gene matches: 5. Here the CDR3 DNA reads TGTGCCAGCAGCATTACTAGCGGGAGCCACAATGAGCAGTTCTTC. This translates into CASSITSGSHNEQFF. Using reference TRBV5-6 and TRBJ2-1 for the parts outside the CDR3, the full variable domain is DAGVTQSPTHLIKTRGQQVTLRCSPKSGHDTVSWYQQALGQGPQFIFQYYEEEERQRGNFPDRFSGHQFPNYSSELNVNALLLGDSALYLCASSITSGSHNEQFFGPGTRLTVL.

The chain couples TRBV6-1 to TRBJ2-1; D could derive from TRBD1 or TRBD2 (5 bases each). CDR1 and CDR2 from the germline V gene are MNHNS and SASEGT. CDR3 length: 13 residues. Trimming took 5 bases from V and 10 from J, leaving 15 bases between them. The CDR3 region has the DNA TGTGCCAGCAGTACCGGGGCTCACTACGAGCAGTTCTTC. This gives the protein CASSTGAHYEQFF.

The chain has TRBV27 and TRBJ1-5, with D tentatively TRBD1 (5 bases). From germline, CDR1 is MNHEY and CDR2 SMNVEV (reference sequence). V was cut by 2 bases and J by 2 bases, with 10 bases left in between. The CDR3 is 15 amino acids. CDR3 in amino acids: CASSLGALGNQPQHF. CDR3 in DNA: TGTGCCAGCAGTTTAGGGGCGTTGGGCAATCAGCCCCAGCATTTT.

This clonotype was counted a few times. This chain uses TRBV7-9 with TRBJ1-1; 8 positions match TRBD1. The V gene end was trimmed by 1 base and the J gene end by 4 bases; junction bases not matched to a gene: 14. The CDR3 runs to 18 residues. CDR1 and CDR2 (germline): SEHNR, FQNEAQ (reference sequence). CDR3 sequence (DNA): TGTGCCAGCAGCTTAGGAGATCGGGCAGGGGGCGAGGGCACTGAAGCTTTCTTT. Its protein is CASSLGDRAGGEGTEAFF.

The genes are TRBV30 and TRBJ2-7, with D maybe TRBD1 (6 bases). The CDR3 consists of 11 residues. Germline-derived CDR1 and CDR2 are GTSNPN and SVGIG (reference sequence). V was cut by 5 bases and J by 3 bases, with 8 bases left in between. The CDR3 region has the DNA TGTGCCTGGGGGACATTCTACGAGCAGTACTTC. As protein: CAWGTFYEQYF.

The chain joins TRBV5-1 to TRBJ1-5; perhaps TRBD1 as D (5 bases). The V and J ends lost 4 bases and 0 bases respectively, with 11 bases between them. The V gene's germline CDR1 is SGHRS and CDR2 YFSETQ. CDR3 length equals 15 residues. CDR3 sequence: CASSPAGDSNQPQHF. CDR3 DNA: TGCGCCAGCAGCCCCGCGGGGGATAGCAATCAGCCCCAGCATTTT.

In its sample, this clonotype was seen once. J is TRBJ2-7 and V is TRBV20-1; perhaps TRBD1 as D (5 bases). V was trimmed by 0 bases and J by 2 bases, leaving 8 bases between them. The CDR3 totals 13 residues. The germline V gene encodes CDR1 DFQATT and CDR2 SNEGSKA (reference sequence). The CDR3 here is CSARDYRPYEQYF. The CDR3 region has the DNA TGCAGTGCTAGAGATTACAGGCCCTACGAGCAGTACTTC.

This clonotype was detected only a few times. The J gene is TRBJ1-6, the V gene TRBV25-1, with 7 bases lining up with TRBD1. The CDR3 consists of 15 residues. CDR1 is MGHDK and CDR2 is SYGVNS in the germline V gene. Trimming took 4 bases from V and 3 from J; bases not matched to a gene: 3. The chain's CDR3 is CASSAGQVYNSPLHF. As DNA, the CDR3 is TGTGCCAGCAGTGCCGGACAGGTCTATAATTCACCCCTCCACTTT. Drawing the rest from reference TRBV25-1 and TRBJ1-6, the complete variable domain is EADIYQTPRYLVIGTGKKITLECSQTMGHDKMYWYQQDPGMELHLIHYSYGVNSTEKGDLSSESTVSRIRTEHFPLTLESARPSHTSQYLCASSAGQVYNSPLHFGNGTRLTVT.

This clonotype was counted a few times. J is TRBJ1-5 and V is TRBV12-3 or TRBV12-4; a weak D match, TRBD1 (6 bases). The V end was cut by 3 bases, the J end by 0 bases, with 6 bases between. This CDR3 has 14 amino acids. The CDR3 here is CASSLGHSNQPQHF. CDR3 coding DNA: TGTGCCAGCAGTTTGGGACATAGCAATCAGCCCCAGCATTTT.

Notes on this clonotype: An end of the junction does not agree with germline; a read error may underlie this. This chain connects TRBV3-1 to TRBJ1-2; the D is unclear. The CDR3 contains 11 residues. The V gene's germline CDR1 is LGHDT and CDR2 YNNKEL (reference sequence). The CDR3 nucleotides read TGTGCCAGCAGTCAAGACCAGGGCTACACCTTC. Translated, it gives CASSQDQGYTF.

This clonotype was recorded once. The chain has TRBV7-2 and TRBJ2-7; D is possibly TRBD2 (5 bases). The J call may be incorrect, as the DNA end agrees better with TRBJ2-5. The CDR3 loop spans 15 amino acids. Germline CDR1 is SGHTA and CDR2 is FQGNSA. CDR3 nucleotide sequence: TGTGCCAGCAGCTCCATCCGGGGTGGGGATGAGACCCAGTACTTC. This encodes CASSSIRGGDETQYF.

This chain connects TRBV5-1 to TRBJ2-1; 9 nucleotides align to TRBD1. Per the germline V gene, CDR1 is SGHRS and CDR2 is YFSETQ. With V trimmed by 4 bases and J by 2 bases, 4 bases remained unmatched. This CDR3 contains 15 residues. In DNA, the CDR3 is TGCGCCAGCAGCGGGGGACAGGGCACCTACAATGAGCAGTTCTTC. Protein product: CASSGGQGTYNEQFF.

The J gene is TRBJ2-2, the V gene TRBV7-9, with unresolved D. In germline, CDR1 is SEHNR, CDR2 FQNEAQ (reference sequence). The V gene lost 5 bases and the J gene lost 2 bases, with 12 bases spanning the gap. This CDR3 has 15 residues. The CDR3 sequence is CASSRGGPNTGELFF. The CDR3 nucleotides are TGTGCCAGCAGCCGAGGTGGGCCAAACACCGGGGAGCTGTTTTTT.

The chain recombines TRBV2 with TRBJ2-7; D gene ambiguous. The CDR3 has 12 amino acids. V lost 9 bases to trimming and J lost 6 bases, with 15 bases between them. Germline V gene lookup returns CDR1 SNHLY and CDR2 FYNNEI. The CDR3 DNA reads TGTGCCAGTGAAGAACTGGGCCCCGAGCAGTACTTC. The encoded protein is CASEELGPEQYF.

This chain connects TRBV12-3 or TRBV12-4 to TRBJ2-3, with a weak D call TRBD1 (6 bases). CDR3 size: 15 residues. Trimming cost V 6 bases and J 4 bases, with 17 bases left between them. The CDR3 spells CASSRKQGSADTQYF. The CDR3 nucleotides read TGTGCCAGCAGCCGGAAACAGGGTTCCGCAGATACGCAGTATTTT.

This sequence joins TRBV20-1 and TRBJ2-4; D call uncertain. V shed 5 bases and J shed 2 bases, with 13 bases lying between them. The CDR3 covers 14 residues. The germline CDR1 and CDR2 sequences are DFQATT and SNEGSKA (reference sequence). The CDR3, as DNA: TGCAGTGCTCCCTCTACCGGTACCAAAAACATTCAGTACTTC. This gives the protein CSAPSTGTKNIQYF.

This clonotype turned up a few times. The rearrangement links TRBV5-5 to TRBJ2-7, with 9 positions matching TRBD1. The J segment lost 2 bases and the V segment lost 4 bases, leaving 10 bases of the junction unmatched. The length of the CDR3 is 16 residues. In germline, CDR1 is SGHKS, CDR2 YYEKEE (reference sequence). The CDR3 reads CASSTSLTGGPYEQYF. The CDR3 DNA is TGTGCCAGCAGCACCTCCCTTACAGGGGGCCCCTACGAGCAGTACTTC.

The genes are TRBV27 and TRBJ1-1, with D perhaps matching TRBD1 (5 bases). V dropped 2 bases and J dropped 0 bases, with 13 bases sitting between them. The CDR3 totals 16 residues. CDR1 and CDR2 (germline): MNHEY, SMNVEV (reference sequence). The CDR3 protein is CASSLELGGLNTEAFF. In DNA form, the CDR3 reads TGTGCCAGCAGTTTAGAGTTGGGGGGATTGAACACTGAAGCTTTCTTT.

This clonotype was counted between two and nine times. The chain combines TRBV3-1 with TRBJ2-3; TRBD2 agrees at 7 bases. The CDR3 spans 17 residues. Germline CDR1 and CDR2: LGHDT and YNNKEL (reference sequence). The V and J ends lost 2 bases and 14 bases, in that order; junction bases with no gene match: 22. The CDR3 sequence is CASSQSVRAGAGRYAYF. CDR3 in DNA: TGTGCCAGCAGCCAATCGGTTAGGGCGGGAGCTGGCAGATACGCGTATTTT.

The gene calls are TRBV5-1 and TRBJ2-7, with TRBD2 identical over 8 bases. CDR3 length: 16 amino acids. Germline V gene sequence: CDR1 SGHRS, CDR2 YFSETQ. J lost 2 bases, V lost 0 bases, and 7 bases had no gene match. The CDR3 DNA is TGCGCCAGCAGCTTGGCCCGGGCGGGAGGCGCCTACGAGCAGTACTTC. It encodes CASSLARAGGAYEQYF.

The V gene is TRBV12-3 or TRBV12-4, the J gene TRBJ1-6; possible D gene TRBD1, 5 bases. Trimming removed 8 bases at V and 7 bases at J, with 15 bases between. There are 14 residues in the CDR3. In nucleotides, the CDR3 is TGTGCCAGCGCACGTCGGACACGGAATTCACCCCTCCACTTT. Its translation: CASARRTRNSPLHF.